These 3 T cell receptor beta chains were sequenced from one sample in a study of T cell repertoires in cytomegalovirus infection. One entry per CDR3 protein results from TCRdb running MiXCR on the reads. The sample contains 450,000 to 550,000 distinct CDR3 sequences, 15% to 20% of which appear only once. Sequencing input: CD8+ T cells from PBMCs. These receptors all stem from a human donor in good health (CMV status not recorded). Some clones in this sample may be carry-over from other donors' samples.

There are a few counts of this clonotype. V is TRBV20-1 and J is TRBJ2-1; a possible D gene is TRBD2 (5 bases). V was clipped by 2 bases and J by 8 bases, with 19 bases between them. The length of the CDR3 is 15 residues. Germline values: CDR1 DFQATT, CDR2 SNEGSKA (reference sequence). CDR3 sequence (DNA): TGCAGTGCTAGAAACGGCGGGCGTAGTAACGATGAGCAGTTCTTC. Translated: CSARNGGRSNDEQFF.

This chain links TRBV9 with TRBJ1-2, with D maybe TRBD1 (6 bases). This CDR3 comprises 16 residues. The ends were cut back, 4 bases at V and 6 bases at J, with 22 bases in the middle. The V gene's germline CDR1 is SGDLS and CDR2 YYNGEE. CDR3 region: CASSPNQERTVDGYTF. The DNA for the CDR3 is TGTGCCAGCAGCCCTAATCAAGAGAGGACAGTCGATGGCTACACCTTC.

This clonotype showed up just a few times. This chain joins TRBV20-1 and TRBJ2-5; D might be TRBD2 (5 bases). This CDR3 is built from 14 residues. V lost 2 bases and J 2 bases, leaving 12 bases between the germline ends. Germline CDR1 is DFQATT and CDR2 is SNEGSKA (reference sequence). The CDR3 here is CSARPTREQETQYF. CDR3 coding DNA: TGCAGTGCTAGACCAACTAGGGAACAAGAGACCCAGTACTTC.